This TCR beta chain is from a study of shared clonotypes between healthy human individuals. A note on this clone: Its antigen remains unknown.

CD4+ cell separation produced CD45RA+ naive and CD45RA-negative memory subsets. Trimming removed 7 bases from V and 7 bases from J; junction bases left unmatched: 9. Looked up from germline, CDR1 is SNHLY and CDR2 is FYNNEI. The CDR3 contains 13 residues. Only in-frame clones appear in the TCRdb table, and some are missing; sequencing was by immunoSEQ multiplex PCR. The data show 950,000 to 1,200,000 clones, approximately 80% seen once. Study findings and constraints: Naive subsets, compared against memory subsets, generally had larger estimated richness values. The sharing of roughly 5% of naive CD4 clonotypes was seen across several donors. The generation probabilities recorded for non-shared clonotypes fell below those of clonotypes shared by all four donors.

The sequence came from a man aged 18 to 35 in good health. Some clones in this sample may be carry-over from other donors' samples. The chain joins TRBV2 to TRBJ2-5; TRBD2 matches at 7 bases. Sequencing input: memory CD4+ T cells from PBMCs. Subset of the sample: CD45RA-negative fraction. The CDR3 sequence: CASIRGGSGTQYF. The CDR3 nucleotides read TGTGCCAGCATCCGGGGAGGGTCAGGGACCCAGTACTTC.